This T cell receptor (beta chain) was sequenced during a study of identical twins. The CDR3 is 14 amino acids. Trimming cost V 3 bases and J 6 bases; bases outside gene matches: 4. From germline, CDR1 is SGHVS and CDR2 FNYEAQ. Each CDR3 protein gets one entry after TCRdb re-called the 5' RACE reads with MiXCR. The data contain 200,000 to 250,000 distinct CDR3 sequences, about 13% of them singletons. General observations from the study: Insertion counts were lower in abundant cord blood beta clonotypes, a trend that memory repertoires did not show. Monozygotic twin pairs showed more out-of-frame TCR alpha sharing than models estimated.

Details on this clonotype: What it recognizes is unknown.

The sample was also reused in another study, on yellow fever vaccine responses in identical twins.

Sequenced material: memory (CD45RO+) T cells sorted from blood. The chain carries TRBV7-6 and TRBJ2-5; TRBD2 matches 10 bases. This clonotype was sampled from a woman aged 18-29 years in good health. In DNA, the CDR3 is TGTGCCAGCAGCTTGGGGACTAGCGTGAAGACCCAGTACTTC. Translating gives CASSLGTSVKTQYF.